This T cell receptor (beta chain) emerged from a study of beta chain features in type 1 diabetes. Purity (above 98%) was reached by all sorted populations. Sequencing targeted expressed TCRB transcripts, as all isolated RNA had been reverse transcribed. The table came from immunoSEQ multiplex PCR; TCRdb's copy has only in-frame clones and leaves some out. Of 60,000 or so clones in the sample, about 55% were seen once. This clonotype was sampled from a woman aged 18-30 years in good health. Sequencing input: Tregs from blood.

The CDR3 nucleotides are TGTGCCAGCAGCGTGGGACAGGGGAGTGACGAGCAGTACTTC. Translated: CASSVGQGSDEQYF. The J gene is TRBJ2-7, the V gene TRBV9; 10 bases are shared with TRBD1. The CDR3 loop spans 14 amino acids. Unmatched junction bases numbered 4, after V lost 2 bases and J lost 5 bases. The germline V gene encodes CDR1 SGDLS and CDR2 YYNGEE.